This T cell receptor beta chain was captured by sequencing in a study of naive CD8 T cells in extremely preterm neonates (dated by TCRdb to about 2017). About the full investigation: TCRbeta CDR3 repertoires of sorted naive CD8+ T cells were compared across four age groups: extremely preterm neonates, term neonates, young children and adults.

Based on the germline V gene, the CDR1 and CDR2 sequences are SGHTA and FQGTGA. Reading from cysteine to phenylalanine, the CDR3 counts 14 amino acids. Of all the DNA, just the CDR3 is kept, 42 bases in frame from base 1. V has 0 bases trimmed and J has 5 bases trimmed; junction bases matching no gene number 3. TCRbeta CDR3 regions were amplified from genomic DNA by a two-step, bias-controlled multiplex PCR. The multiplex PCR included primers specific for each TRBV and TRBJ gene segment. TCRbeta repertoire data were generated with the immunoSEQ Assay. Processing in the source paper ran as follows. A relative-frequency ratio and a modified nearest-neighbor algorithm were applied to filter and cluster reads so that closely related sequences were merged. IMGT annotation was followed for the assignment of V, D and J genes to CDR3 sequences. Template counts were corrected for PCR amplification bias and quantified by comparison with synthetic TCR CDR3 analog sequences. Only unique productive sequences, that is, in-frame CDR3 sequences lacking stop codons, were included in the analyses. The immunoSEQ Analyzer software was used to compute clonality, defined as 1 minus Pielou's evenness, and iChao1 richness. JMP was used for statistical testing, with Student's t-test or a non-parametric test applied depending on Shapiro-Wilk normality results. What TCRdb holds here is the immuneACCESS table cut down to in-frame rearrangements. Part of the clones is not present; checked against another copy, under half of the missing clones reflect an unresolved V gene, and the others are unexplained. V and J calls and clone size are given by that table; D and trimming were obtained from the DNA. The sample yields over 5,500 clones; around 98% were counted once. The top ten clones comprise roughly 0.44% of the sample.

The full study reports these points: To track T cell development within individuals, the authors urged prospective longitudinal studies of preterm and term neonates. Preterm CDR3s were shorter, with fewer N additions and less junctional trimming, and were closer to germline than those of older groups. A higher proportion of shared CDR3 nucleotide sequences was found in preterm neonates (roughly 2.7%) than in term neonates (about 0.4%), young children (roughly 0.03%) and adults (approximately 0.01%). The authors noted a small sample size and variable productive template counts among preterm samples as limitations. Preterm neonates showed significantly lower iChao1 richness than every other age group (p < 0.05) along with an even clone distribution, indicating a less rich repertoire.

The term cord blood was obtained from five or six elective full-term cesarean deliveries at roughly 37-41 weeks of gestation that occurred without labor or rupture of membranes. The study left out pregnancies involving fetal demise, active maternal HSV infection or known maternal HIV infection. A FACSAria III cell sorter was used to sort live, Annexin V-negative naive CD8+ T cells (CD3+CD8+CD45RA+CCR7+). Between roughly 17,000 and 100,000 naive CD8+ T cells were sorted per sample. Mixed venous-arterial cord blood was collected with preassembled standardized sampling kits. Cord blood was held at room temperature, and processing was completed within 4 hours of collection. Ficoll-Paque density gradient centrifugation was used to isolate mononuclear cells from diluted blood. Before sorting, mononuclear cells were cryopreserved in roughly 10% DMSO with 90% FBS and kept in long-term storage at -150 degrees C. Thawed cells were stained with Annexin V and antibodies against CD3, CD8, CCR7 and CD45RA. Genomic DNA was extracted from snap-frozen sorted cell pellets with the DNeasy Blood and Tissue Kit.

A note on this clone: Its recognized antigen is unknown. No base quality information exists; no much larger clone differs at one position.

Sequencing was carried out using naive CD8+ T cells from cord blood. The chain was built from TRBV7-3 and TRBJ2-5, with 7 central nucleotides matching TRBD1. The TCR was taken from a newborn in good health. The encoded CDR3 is CASSLTGGRETQYF. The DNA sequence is TGTGCCAGCAGCTTAACAGGGGGCCGGGAGACCCAGTACTTC.